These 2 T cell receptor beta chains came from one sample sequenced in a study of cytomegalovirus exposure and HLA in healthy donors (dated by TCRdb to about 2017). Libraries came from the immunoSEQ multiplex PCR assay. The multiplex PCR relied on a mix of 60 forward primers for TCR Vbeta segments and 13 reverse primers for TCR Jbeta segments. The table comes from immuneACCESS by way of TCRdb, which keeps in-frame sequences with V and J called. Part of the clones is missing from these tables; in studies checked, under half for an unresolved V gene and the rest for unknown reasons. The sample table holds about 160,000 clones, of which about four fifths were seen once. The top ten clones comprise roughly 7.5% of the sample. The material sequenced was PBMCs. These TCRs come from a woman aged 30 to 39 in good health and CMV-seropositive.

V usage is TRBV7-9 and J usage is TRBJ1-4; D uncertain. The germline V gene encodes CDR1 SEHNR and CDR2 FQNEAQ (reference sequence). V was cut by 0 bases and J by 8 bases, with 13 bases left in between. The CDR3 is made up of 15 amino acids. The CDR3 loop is CASSLARGFGEKLFF. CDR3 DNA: TGTGCCAGCAGCTTAGCGCGAGGGTTTGGGGAAAAACTGTTTTTT.

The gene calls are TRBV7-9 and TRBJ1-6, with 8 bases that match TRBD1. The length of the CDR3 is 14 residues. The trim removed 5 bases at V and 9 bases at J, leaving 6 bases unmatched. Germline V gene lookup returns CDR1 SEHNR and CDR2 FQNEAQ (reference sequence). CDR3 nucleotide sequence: TGTGCCAGCAGCCCAGGACAGGGCGGTTCACCCCTCCACTTT. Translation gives CASSPGQGGSPLHF.